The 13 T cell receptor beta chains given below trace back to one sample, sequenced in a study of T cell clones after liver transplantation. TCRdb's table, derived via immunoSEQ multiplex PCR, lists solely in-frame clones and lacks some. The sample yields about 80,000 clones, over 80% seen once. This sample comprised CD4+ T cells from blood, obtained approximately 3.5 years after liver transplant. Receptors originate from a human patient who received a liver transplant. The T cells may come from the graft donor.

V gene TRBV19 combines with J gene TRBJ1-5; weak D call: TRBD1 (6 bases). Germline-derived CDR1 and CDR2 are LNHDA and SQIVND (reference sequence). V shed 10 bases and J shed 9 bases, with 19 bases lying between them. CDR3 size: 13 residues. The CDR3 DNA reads TGTGCCACCAATCGCAGGGGTATCGGGCCCCAGCATTTT. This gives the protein CATNRRGIGPQHF.

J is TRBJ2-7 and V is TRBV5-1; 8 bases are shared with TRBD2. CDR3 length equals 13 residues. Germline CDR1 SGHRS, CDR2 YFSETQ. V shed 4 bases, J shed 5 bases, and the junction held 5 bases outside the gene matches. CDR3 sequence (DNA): TGCGCCAGCAGCCCCGGGAGGGCTAACGAGCAGTACTTC. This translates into CASSPGRANEQYF.

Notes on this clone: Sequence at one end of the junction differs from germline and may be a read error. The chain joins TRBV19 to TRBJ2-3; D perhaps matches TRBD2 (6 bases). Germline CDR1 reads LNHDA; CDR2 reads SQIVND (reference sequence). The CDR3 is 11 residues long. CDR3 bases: TGTGCCAGTAGTACAAGGGACTCGATCTTCTTT. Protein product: CASSTRDSIFF.

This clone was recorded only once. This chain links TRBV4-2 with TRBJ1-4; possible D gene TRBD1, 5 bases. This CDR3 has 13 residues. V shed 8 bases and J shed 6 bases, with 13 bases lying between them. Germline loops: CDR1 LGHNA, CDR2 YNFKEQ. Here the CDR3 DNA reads TGTGCCAGCTCGGGCGAGACAGATGAAAAACTGTTTTTT. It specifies CASSGETDEKLFF.

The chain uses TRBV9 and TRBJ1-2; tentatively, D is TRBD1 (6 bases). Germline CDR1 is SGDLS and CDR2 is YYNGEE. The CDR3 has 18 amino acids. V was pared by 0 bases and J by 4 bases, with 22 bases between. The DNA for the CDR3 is TGTGCCAGCAGCGTAGGAGGCCAGGGGCCTTCTACCCTCTATGGCTACACCTTC. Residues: CASSVGGQGPSTLYGYTF.

CDR3 sequence (DNA): TGTGCCAGCAGTGGTGCAGCTAACACTGAAGCTTTCTTT. It yields the protein CASSGAANTEAFF. V and J are TRBV2 and TRBJ1-1; no reliable D call. The CDR3 totals 13 residues. Trimming pared 4 bases from V and 2 bases from J, leaving 8 bases between. From germline, CDR1 is SNHLY and CDR2 FYNNEI.

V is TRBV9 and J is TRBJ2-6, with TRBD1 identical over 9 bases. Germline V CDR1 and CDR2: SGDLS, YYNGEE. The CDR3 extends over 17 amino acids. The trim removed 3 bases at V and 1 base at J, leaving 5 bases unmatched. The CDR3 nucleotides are TGTGCCAGCAGCGGGGGACAGGGAAGATCTGGGGCCAACGTCCTGACTTTC. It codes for CASSGGQGRSGANVLTF.

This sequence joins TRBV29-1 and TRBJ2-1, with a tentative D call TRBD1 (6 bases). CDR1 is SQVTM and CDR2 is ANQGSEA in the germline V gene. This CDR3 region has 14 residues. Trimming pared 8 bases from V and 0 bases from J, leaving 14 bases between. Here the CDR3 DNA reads TGCAGCTCAACTAGGGGGAGCTCCTACAATGAGCAGTTCTTC. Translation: CSSTRGSSYNEQFF.

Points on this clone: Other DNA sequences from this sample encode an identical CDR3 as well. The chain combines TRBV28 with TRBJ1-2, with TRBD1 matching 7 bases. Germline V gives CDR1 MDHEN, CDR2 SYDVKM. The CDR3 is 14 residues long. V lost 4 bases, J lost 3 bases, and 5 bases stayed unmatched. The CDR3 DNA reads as TGTGCCAGCAGTTCCACCGGGACAGACTATGGCTACACCTTC. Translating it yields CASSSTGTDYGYTF.

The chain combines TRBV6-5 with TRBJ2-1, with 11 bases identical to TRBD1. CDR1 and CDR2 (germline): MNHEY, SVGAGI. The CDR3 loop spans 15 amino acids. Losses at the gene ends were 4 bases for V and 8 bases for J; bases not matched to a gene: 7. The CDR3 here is CASSSLRTGGDEQFF. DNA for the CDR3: TGTGCCAGCAGTTCCCTTAGGACAGGGGGCGATGAGCAGTTCTTC.

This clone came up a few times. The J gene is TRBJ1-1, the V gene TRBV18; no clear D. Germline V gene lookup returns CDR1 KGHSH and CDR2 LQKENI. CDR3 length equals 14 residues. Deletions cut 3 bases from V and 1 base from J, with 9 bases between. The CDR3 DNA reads TGTGCCAGCTCACCTTCCCACAGGAACACTGAAGCTTTCTTT. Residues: CASSPSHRNTEAFF.

CDR3 amino acids: CASSEKRVGTGELFF. The CDR3 DNA sequence: TGTGCCAGCAGTGAAAAGAGAGTTGGGACCGGGGAGCTGTTTTTT. This chain uses TRBV6-1 with TRBJ2-2; D is undetermined. The V gene lost 2 bases and the J gene lost 5 bases, with 12 bases spanning the gap. The CDR3 runs 15 residues. Germline CDR1 is MNHNS and CDR2 is SASEGT.

In DNA form, the CDR3 reads TGTGCCACCAGCAGGGGAGACATCGATACGCAGTATTTT. This codes for CATSRGDIDTQYF. V is TRBV15 and J is TRBJ2-3; a weak D match, TRBD2 (5 bases). Germline V gene sequence: CDR1 LNHNV, CDR2 YYDKDF (reference sequence). V was trimmed by 3 bases and J by 6 bases, leaving 10 bases between them. This CDR3 is 13 amino acids long.